This record covers a single T cell receptor beta chain. What this receptor recognizes is not known. Nothing much larger sits one base from this clone, and base qualities are not available. The immunoSEQ Assay was used to sequence TCR beta CDR3 regions from DNA. In the source study's methods: To compute T cell density, TCR beta template counts were normalized to usable DNA, which was estimated by amplifying housekeeping genes. The preseqR package was used to estimate richness by extrapolating to 400,000 templates for PBMC samples and to 120,000 templates for tissue samples. Clonality was defined as one minus Pielou's evenness. To identify tissue-enriched TCRs, differential abundance testing was run on productive amino-acid clonotypes with a minimum total count of 5 and an alpha of 0.1. The Jaccard Index and the Morisita Overlap Index were used to quantify repertoire overlap between compartments. TCR beta CDR3s were clustered by GLIPH together with public tetramer-defined viral CDR3s, and at least three viral sequences plus V-gene enrichment were required for viral motifs. The source is immuneACCESS, and TCRdb retained only in-frame sequences with V and J called. Part of the clones is not carried over; for the studies checked, unresolved V genes explain less than half of this, and the remainder is unexplained. The V and J calls and clone size were taken over from that table, and D and trimming were inferred from the DNA. This sample is represented by 30,000 to 45,000 clones; approximately 80% of them were singletons. About 7% of the sample belongs to the ten largest clones.

This sample was included in a study of T cells in localized non-small cell lung cancer (dated by TCRdb to between 2020 and 2021). For the wider study: T cell repertoires of 236 early-stage NSCLC patients were analyzed, with tumors being compared against uninvolved tumor-adjacent lungs. All 240 or so NSCLC patients in the cohort were treatment-naive and had localized lung tumors that were resected. NSCLC patients had a mean age of around 70 years, and around 130 were male and about a hundred female.

The junction shows trimming of 4 bases on V and 2 bases on J, plus 15 bases between the germline ends. The CDR3 goes from the cysteine to the phenylalanine over 16 residues. The kept DNA is CDR3 alone, 48 bases in frame from the first base. The germline V gene specifies MGHRA as CDR1 and YSYEKL as CDR2. At diagnosis, peripheral blood, uninvolved tumor-adjacent lung and tumor were collected and stored as a combination of fresh-frozen and FFPE material. For TCR repertoire profiling, blood samples were analyzed in the form of peripheral blood mononuclear cells. Beyond this particular receptor, the publication reports: Because the study design was exploratory, TCR variables were selected using unadjusted p-values without false-discovery rate correction. The highest T cell clonality was observed in uninvolved tumor-adjacent lung, where clonality exceeded that of tumor, suggesting that antigenic responses were more focused in uninvolved tumor-adjacent lung. Because multi-region sequencing of the tumors was not done, intratumor heterogeneity could not be ruled out. Higher blood T cell density associated with longer overall survival, while higher adjacent-lung clonality associated with shorter survival. A median of 57 of the top 100 tumor clones were detected in paired uninvolved adjacent lung, and under 30 of these tumor clones were also found among the top 100 clones of the paired uninvolved adjacent lung.

The sequencing used peripheral blood mononuclear cells, collected before any cancer treatment. The clonotype originates from a male donor at least 60 years old with stage II lung adenocarcinoma. Recombination joined TRBV4-1 with TRBJ1-5; TRBD1 is possibly the D segment (5 matching bases). Read as DNA, the sequence is TGCGCCAGCAGCCTAGACGGGGGTGGCGGCAATCAGCCCCAGCATTTT. Translated, this is CASSLDGGGGNQPQHF.